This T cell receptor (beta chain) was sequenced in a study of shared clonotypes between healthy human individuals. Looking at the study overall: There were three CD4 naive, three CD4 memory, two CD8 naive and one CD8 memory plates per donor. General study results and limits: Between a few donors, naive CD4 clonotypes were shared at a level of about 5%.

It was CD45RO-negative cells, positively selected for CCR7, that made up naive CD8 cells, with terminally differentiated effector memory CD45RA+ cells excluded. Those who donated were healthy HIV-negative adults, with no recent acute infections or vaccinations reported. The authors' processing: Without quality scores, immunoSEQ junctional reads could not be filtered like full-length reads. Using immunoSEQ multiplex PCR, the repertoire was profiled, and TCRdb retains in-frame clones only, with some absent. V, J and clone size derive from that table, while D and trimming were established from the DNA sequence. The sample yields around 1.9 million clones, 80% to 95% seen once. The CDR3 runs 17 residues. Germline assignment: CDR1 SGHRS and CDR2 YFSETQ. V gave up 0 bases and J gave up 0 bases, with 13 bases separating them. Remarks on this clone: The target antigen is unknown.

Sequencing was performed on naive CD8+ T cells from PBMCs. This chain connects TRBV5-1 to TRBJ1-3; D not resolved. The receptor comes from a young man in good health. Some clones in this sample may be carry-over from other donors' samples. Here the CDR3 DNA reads TGCGCCAGCAGCTTGGCCGCTGGGCTCCTCTCTGGAAACACCATATATTTT. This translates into CASSLAAGLLSGNTIYF.